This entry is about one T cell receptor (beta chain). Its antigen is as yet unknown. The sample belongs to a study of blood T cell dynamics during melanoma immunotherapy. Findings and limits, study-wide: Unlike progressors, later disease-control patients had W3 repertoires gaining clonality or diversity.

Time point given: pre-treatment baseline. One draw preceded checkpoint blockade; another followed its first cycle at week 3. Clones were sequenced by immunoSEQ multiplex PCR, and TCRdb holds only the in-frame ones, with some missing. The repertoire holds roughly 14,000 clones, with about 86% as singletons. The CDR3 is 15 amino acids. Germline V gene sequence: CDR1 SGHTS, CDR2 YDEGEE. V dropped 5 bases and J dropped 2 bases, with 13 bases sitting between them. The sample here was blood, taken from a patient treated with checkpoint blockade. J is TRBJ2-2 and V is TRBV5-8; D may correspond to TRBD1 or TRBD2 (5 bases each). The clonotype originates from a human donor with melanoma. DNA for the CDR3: TGTGCCAGCAGACGGAAGGGACCTAACACCGGGGAGCTGTTTTTT. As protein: CASRRKGPNTGELFF.